This T cell receptor beta chain was recorded in a study of T-cell reconstitution after alpha-beta-depleted transplantation in children. This clonotype was counted many times. Molecular barcoding with unique molecular identifiers was used for the TCRbeta library. MiXCR, run by TCRdb on the PCR reads, gives a single entry per CDR3 protein. The sample has about 230,000 distinct CDR3 sequences, 9.7% seen once. The sample was PBMCs from the stem cell graft donor, taken from the stem cell graft. The TCR originated in a human donor who donated a stem cell graft to a child with SCID.

The CDR3 region is CASSYLGSYNEQFF. The CDR3 nucleotides read TGTGCCAGCAGTTACCTCGGCAGTTACAATGAGCAGTTCTTC. The rearrangement joins TRBV6-5 to TRBJ2-1, with D hard to call. The V gene's germline CDR1 is MNHEY and CDR2 SVGAGI. Deletions cut 2 bases from V and 4 bases from J, with 9 bases between. This CDR3 contains 14 residues.